This TCR beta chain was sequenced for a study of CD8 T cells in Susac syndrome. Study summary: When their blood was taken, patients with Susac syndrome were therapy-naive, taking corticosteroids, or taking intravenous immunoglobulin alone. Regarding the study as a whole: Susac syndrome CD4+ T cell repertoires showed no clonal expansion.

CDR3 size: 13 residues. The trim removed 7 bases at V and 5 bases at J, leaving 7 bases unmatched. Reverse transcription of roughly 0.5 to 1 ug RNA was performed with random hexamers. TCRdb fed the immunoSEQ multiplex PCR reads into MiXCR, producing one record per CDR3 protein. The repertoire consists of roughly 140,000 distinct CDR3 sequences, with around 96% occurring once and the leading ten covering 0.15% to 0.2%. High-throughput TCR beta sequencing covered peripheral CD8+ and CD4+ T cells. TEMRA cells were enriched by FACS, and CD4+ and CD8+ T cells were negatively isolated. Points on this clonotype: Its target is not known.

V gene TRBV12-3 or TRBV12-4 combines with J gene TRBJ2-7; 8 nucleotides line up with TRBD2. The clonotype originates from a human donor with Susac syndrome. The specimen was CD4+ T cells from PBMCs. CDR3 DNA sequence: TGTGCCAGCACCCCAGGACTAGCCCACGAGCAGTACTTC. Its translation is CASTPGLAHEQYF.